The rows below give T cell receptor beta chains drawn from one sample of a study of T cells in Graves' hyperthyroidism and ophthalmopathy. MiXCR, run by TCRdb on the multiplex PCR reads, gives a single entry per CDR3 protein. The sample comprises 500,000 to 600,000 distinct CDR3 sequences, around 46% of which are singletons, and around 7.7% rests with the top ten. Input material: peripheral blood or thyroid tissue (not recorded which). The receptors here all came from a woman aged 18-35 years with Graves' hyperthyroidism. Each CDR3 is given with its conserved first and last residue. The order of the fields is J gene, V gene, D gene, clone size, CDR3 DNA, CDR3 protein. The D gene is left open where the match is weak. Expanded clones are given a class, and other clones once, few, many or no size at all.

TRBJ2-5 | TRBV20-1 | TRBD2 | many | TGCAGTGCTAGAGACCCCGGGACTAGCGGGACCGAGACCCAGTACTTC | CSARDPGTSGTETQYF
TRBJ2-6 | TRBV29-1 | NA | many | TGCAGCGTTGAAGAAAATTTGGGAGACGGGGCCAACGTCCTGACTTTC | CSVEENLGDGANVLTF
TRBJ2-2 | TRBV6-2/TRBV6-3 | NA | many | TGTGCCAGCAGACCCGGGTCTACCGGGGAGCTGTTTTTT | CASRPGSTGELFF
TRBJ2-7 | TRBV2 | NA | NA | TGTGCCAGCGAACAGGGGGGGACTGGCTACGAGCAGTACTTC | CASEQGGTGYEQYF
TRBJ2-1 | TRBV7-2 | TRBD2 | many | TGTGCCAGCAGCTTAAAAGCTAGCGGGAGGCTCAGGCAGTTCTTC | CASSLKASGRLRQFF
TRBJ2-5 | TRBV20-1 | TRBD2 | many | TGCAGTGCTAGACTAGCGGAGTACCAAGAGACCCAGTACTTC | CSARLAEYQETQYF
TRBJ2-2 | TRBV2 | NA | many | TGTGCCAGCAGTGAGGGCAGTTTCACCGGGGAGCTGTTTTTT | CASSEGSFTGELFF
TRBJ2-2 | TRBV7-2 | TRBD2 | NA | TGTGCCAGCCCCCCCGGACTAGCGGGCACCGGGGAGCTGTTTTTT | CASPPGLAGTGELFF
TRBJ2-5 | TRBV7-9 | NA | few | TGTGCCAGCAGTTTAGCGGCCCAGTACTTC | CASSLAAQYF
TRBJ2-7 | TRBV24-1 | TRBD1 | many | TGTGCCACCAGTGACGCCGGGACAGGGTCCCACGAGCAGTACTTC | CATSDAGTGSHEQYF
TRBJ1-2 | TRBV27 | TRBD1 | many | TGTGCCAGCAGTCACAGGGACAGGGGGCCAATTTATGGCTACACCTTC | CASSHRDRGPIYGYTF
TRBJ2-1 | TRBV11-1 | NA | NA | TGTGCCAGCGGTAGGGATTCCTACAATGAGCAGTTCTTC | CASGRDSYNEQFF
TRBJ2-3 | TRBV12-3/TRBV12-4 | NA | NA | TGTGCCAGCAGTGCCCGACTAGGCACAGATACGCAGTATTTT | CASSARLGTDTQYF
TRBJ1-5 | TRBV29-1 | TRBD1 | once | TGCAGCGTCATGTCCCGGGACAGTGTGTTCGGCAATCAGCCCCAGCATTTT | CSVMSRDSVFGNQPQHF
TRBJ1-1 | TRBV6-4 | NA | many | TGTGCCAGCAGTCTCATACCGAACACTGAAGCTTTCTTT | CASSLIPNTEAFF
TRBJ2-7 | TRBV7-2 | TRBD2 | once | TGTGCCAGCAGCAAACTGGGGCTAGCGGGAGGGTACGAGCAGTACTTC | CASSKLGLAGGYEQYF
TRBJ2-7 | TRBV29-1 | TRBD2 | NA | TGCAGCGTCGGCGGACTAGCGGGAGGGACCAACGAGCAGTACTTC | CSVGGLAGGTNEQYF
TRBJ2-7 | TRBV7-8 | NA | NA | TGTGCCAGCAGCTCCAGGAGGGGGCTAACAGGGGCAAGCTCCTACAATGAGCAGTACTTC | CASSSRRGLTGASSYNEQYF
TRBJ2-2 | TRBV3-1 | NA | few | TGTGCCAGCAGCACGAGCCCCCCGACAGATCACACCGGGGAGCTGTTTTTT | CASSTSPPTDHTGELFF
TRBJ2-5 | TRBV7-9 | NA | NA | TGTGCCAGCAGCGCCTACAGTGAGGTGGAGGCCCAGTACTTC | CASSAYSEVEAQYF
TRBJ2-3 | TRBV9 | TRBD1 | NA | TGTGCCAGCAGCGTACAGGGGGCGGCAGATACGCAGTATTTT | CASSVQGAADTQYF
TRBJ1-6 | TRBV12-3/TRBV12-4 | TRBD1 | few | TGTGCCAGCAGTTTGGGGACAGGCGGTTCACCCCTCCACTTT | CASSLGTGGSPLHF